These T cell receptor beta chains were read from a single sample in a study of T cell repertoires in cytomegalovirus infection. TCRdb passed the reads through MiXCR, listing each CDR3 protein once. The sample has around 180,000 distinct CDR3 sequences; approximately 19% are singletons. The sequenced sample consisted of PBMCs. Receptors originate from a human donor in good health (CMV status not recorded). Some clones in this sample may be carry-over from other donors' samples. The CDR3 runs from the conserved cysteine through the conserved F or W. D genes are given only for firm matches. Only part of the rows carry a size: once, few, many, or a class if the clone is expanded.

D,V,size,J,DNA,CDR3
-,TRBV27,few,TRBJ1-4,TGTGCCAGCAGTTTTGCGTCCGGAAAACTGTTTTTT,CASSFASGKLFF
TRBD2,TRBV12-3/TRBV12-4,-,TRBJ2-3,TGTGCCAGCAGCTCCCGACTAGCGGGCACCACAGATACGCAGTATTTT,CASSSRLAGTTDTQYF
-,TRBV30,-,TRBJ1-1,TGTGCCTGGAGTGTCGGGCAGGGTGGAGCTGAAGCTTTCTTT,CAWSVGQGGAEAFF
-,TRBV3-1,-,TRBJ1-2,TGTGCCAGCACCCTATCGGGGGGCCCGGCCGGCTACACCTTC,CASTLSGGPAGYTF
-,TRBV6-6,few,TRBJ2-6,TGTGCCAGCAGCCCCGCTCGGTCTGGGGCCAACGTCCTGACTTTC,CASSPARSGANVLTF
-,TRBV10-3,many,TRBJ1-5,TGTGCCAACTCTCCAGGGGACAATCAGCCCCAGCATTTT,CANSPGDNQPQHF
TRBD2,TRBV20-1,-,TRBJ2-3,TGCAGTGCTAGACGGAGCGGGGGGGCCGTAGATACGCAGTATTTT,CSARRSGGAVDTQYF
-,TRBV19,-,TRBJ1-1,TGTGCCAGTAGTACCGAGGGCAGTCGCGGCACTGAAGCTTTCTTT,CASSTEGSRGTEAFF
TRBD2,TRBV28,-,TRBJ2-7,TGTGCCAGCAGTAGCGGGAGAGGTTACGAGCAGTACTTC,CASSSGRGYEQYF
-,TRBV7-2,many,TRBJ1-2,TGTGCCAGCAGCTTAACAGGTTACTATGGCTACACCTTC,CASSLTGYYGYTF
TRBD1,TRBV7-2,many,TRBJ1-5,TGTGCCAGCAGCACGGGACAGCCGAATCAGCCCCAGCATTTT,CASSTGQPNQPQHF
TRBD2,TRBV20-1,-,TRBJ2-3,TGCAGTGCTAGTAGGCTAGCGGGGATGGGCAGTGTAGATACGCAGTATTTT,CSASRLAGMGSVDTQYF